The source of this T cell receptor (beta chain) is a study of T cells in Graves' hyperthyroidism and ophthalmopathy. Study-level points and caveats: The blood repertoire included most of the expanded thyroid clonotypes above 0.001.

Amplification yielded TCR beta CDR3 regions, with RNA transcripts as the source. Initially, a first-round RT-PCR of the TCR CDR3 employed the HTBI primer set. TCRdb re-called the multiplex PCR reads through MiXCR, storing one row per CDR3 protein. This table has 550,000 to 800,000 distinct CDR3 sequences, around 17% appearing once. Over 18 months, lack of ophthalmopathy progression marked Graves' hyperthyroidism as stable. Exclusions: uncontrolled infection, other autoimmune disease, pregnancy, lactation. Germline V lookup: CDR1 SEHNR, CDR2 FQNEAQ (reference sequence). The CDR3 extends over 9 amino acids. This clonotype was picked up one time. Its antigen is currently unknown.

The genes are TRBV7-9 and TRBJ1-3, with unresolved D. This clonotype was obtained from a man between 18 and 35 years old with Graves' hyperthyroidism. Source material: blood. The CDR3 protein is CAAGNTIYF. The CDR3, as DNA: TGTGCGGCTGGAAACACCATATATTTT.